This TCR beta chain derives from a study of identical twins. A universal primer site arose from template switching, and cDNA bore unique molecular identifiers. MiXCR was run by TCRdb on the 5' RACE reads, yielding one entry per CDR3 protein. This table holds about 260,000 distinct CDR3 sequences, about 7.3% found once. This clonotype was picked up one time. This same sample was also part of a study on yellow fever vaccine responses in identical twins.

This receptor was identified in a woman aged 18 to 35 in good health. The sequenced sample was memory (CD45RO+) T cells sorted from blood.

CDR3 coding DNA: TGTGCCAGCAGTGAGAGGACAGGGGTCCACTATGGCTACACCTTC. As protein: CASSERTGVHYGYTF. The rearrangement uses TRBV25-1 and TRBJ1-2, with 9 positions matching TRBD1. J lost 3 bases, V lost 3 bases, and 5 bases had no gene match. Germline V CDR1 and CDR2: MGHDK, SYGVNS. The CDR3 runs to 15 residues.